This TCR beta chain is drawn from a study of T cells in Graves' hyperthyroidism and ophthalmopathy. Broader study findings: Blood shared most expanded thyroid clonotypes above 0.001.

Investigators excluded patients with uncontrolled infection, other autoimmune disease, pregnancy or lactation. Diagnosing involved the use of clinical symptoms, serum thyroxine and TRAb, thyroid ultrasound and orbital computed tomography. Fresh peripheral blood, about 9.6 ml, yielded the PBMCs. RNA transcripts gave rise to amplified TCR beta CDR3 regions. Using the HTBI primer set, a first-round RT-PCR was run on the TCR CDR3. TCRdb re-analysed the multiplex PCR reads in MiXCR, keeping a single row per CDR3 protein. The table has approximately 400,000 distinct CDR3 sequences, 15% seen once; the top ten hold around a third. This clonotype was observed at least ten times. Its target is not known. CDR3 length: 12 amino acids. Germline loops: CDR1 SNHLY, CDR2 FYNNEI.

The receptor was isolated from a woman between 25 and 40 years old with Graves' hyperthyroidism. This chain uses TRBV2 with TRBJ2-3; 8 bases match TRBD2. Sequenced input: blood. The CDR3 spells CAGGTSAGTQYF. The CDR3 DNA reads as TGTGCGGGCGGGACTAGTGCTGGTACGCAGTATTTT.